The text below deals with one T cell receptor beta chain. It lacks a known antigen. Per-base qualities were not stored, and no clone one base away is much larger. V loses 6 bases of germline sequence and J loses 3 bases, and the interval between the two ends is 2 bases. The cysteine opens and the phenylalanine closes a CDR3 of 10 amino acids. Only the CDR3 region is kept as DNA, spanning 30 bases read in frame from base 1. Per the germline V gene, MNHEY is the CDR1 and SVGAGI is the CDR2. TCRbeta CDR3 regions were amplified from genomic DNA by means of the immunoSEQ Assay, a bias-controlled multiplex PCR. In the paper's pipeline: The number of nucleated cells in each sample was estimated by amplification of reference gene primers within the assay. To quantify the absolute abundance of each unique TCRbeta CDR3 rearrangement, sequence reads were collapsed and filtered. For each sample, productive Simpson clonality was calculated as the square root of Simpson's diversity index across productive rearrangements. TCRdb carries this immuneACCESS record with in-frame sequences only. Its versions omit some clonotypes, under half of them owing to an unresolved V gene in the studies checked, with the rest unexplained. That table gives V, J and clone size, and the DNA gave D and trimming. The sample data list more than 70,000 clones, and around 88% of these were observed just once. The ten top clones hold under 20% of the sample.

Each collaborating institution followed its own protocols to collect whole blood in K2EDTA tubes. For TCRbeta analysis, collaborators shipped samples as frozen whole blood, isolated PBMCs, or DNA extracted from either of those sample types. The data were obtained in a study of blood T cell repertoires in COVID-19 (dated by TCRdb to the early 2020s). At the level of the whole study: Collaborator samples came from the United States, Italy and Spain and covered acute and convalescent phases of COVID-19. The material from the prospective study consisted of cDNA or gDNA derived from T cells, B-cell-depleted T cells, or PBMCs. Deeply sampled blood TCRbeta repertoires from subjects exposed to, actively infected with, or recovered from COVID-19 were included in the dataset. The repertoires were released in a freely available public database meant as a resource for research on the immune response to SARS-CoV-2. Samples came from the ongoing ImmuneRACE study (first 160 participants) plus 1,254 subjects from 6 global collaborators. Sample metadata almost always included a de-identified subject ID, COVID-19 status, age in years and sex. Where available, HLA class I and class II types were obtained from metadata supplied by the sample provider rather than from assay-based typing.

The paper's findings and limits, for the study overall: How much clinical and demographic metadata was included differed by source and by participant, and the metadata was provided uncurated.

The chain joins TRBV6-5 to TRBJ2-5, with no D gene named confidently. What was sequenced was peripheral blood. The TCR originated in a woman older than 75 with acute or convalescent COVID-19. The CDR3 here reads CASSEETQYF. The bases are TGTGCCAGCAGCGAAGAGACCCAGTACTTC.